The 22 T cell receptor beta chains in this list originate from one sample, sequenced in a study of blood T cell repertoires in COVID-19. The method was immunoSEQ multiplex PCR; TCRdb's version includes in-frame clones alone and lacks a portion of them. The data show roughly 92,000 clones, around nine tenths seen once. The sequencing input was peripheral blood. These TCRs come from a man in his fifties with acute or convalescent COVID-19.

This chain links TRBV20-1 with TRBJ1-2; D is undetermined. Germline V gene sequence: CDR1 DFQATT, CDR2 SNEGSKA (reference sequence). This CDR3 contains 11 residues. Trimming cost V 5 bases and J 6 bases, with 10 bases left between them. CDR3 amino acids: CSAGRVDGYTF. The CDR3 DNA follows: TGCAGTGCTGGGAGGGTGGATGGCTACACCTTC.

The chain has TRBV27 and TRBJ2-3; 13 positions agree with TRBD2. The CDR3 is 16 residues long. The germline CDR1 and CDR2 sequences are MNHEY and SMNVEV (reference sequence). The junction had 7 bases not matched to a gene; V was cut back by 4 bases and J by 6 bases. CDR3 bases: TGTGCCAGCAGTTCTCGACTAGCGGGAGGTTTGGATACGCAGTATTTT. Its protein product is CASSSRLAGGLDTQYF.

This rearrangement joins TRBV12-3 or TRBV12-4 to TRBJ2-3; possible D gene TRBD1, 5 bases. This CDR3 has 13 residues. With 6 bases removed from V and 6 bases from J, the gap between germline ends came to 13 bases. CDR3 coding DNA: TGTGCCAGCAGGGGGCAGGGTGGGGATACGCAGTATTTT. Residues: CASRGQGGDTQYF.

The chain recombines TRBV4-1 with TRBJ1-1; no reliable D call. The length of the CDR3 is 16 residues. The germline V and J ends were trimmed by 1 base and 0 bases, with 12 bases remaining between them. Germline V gene data show CDR1 as MGHRA and CDR2 as YSYEKL. CDR3 protein: CASSQVAGYMNTEAFF. CDR3 coding DNA: TGCGCCAGCAGCCAAGTGGCAGGATACATGAACACTGAAGCTTTCTTT.

This chain links TRBV6-6 with TRBJ2-3; no clear D gene. Trimming shortened V by 0 bases and J by 2 bases, and 9 bases separated the two germline ends. Germline V CDR1 and CDR2: MNHNY, SVGAGI (reference sequence). This CDR3 contains 15 residues. CDR3 in DNA: TGTGCCAGCAGTTACTCGGGCCCTAACACAGATACGCAGTATTTT. It is translated as CASSYSGPNTDTQYF.

V gene TRBV7-8 combines with J gene TRBJ1-6; TRBD1 matches at 7 bases. The CDR3 runs to 16 residues. J gave up 6 bases and V 2 bases, and 7 bases lay outside the gene matches. Germline values: CDR1 SGHVS, CDR2 FQNEAQ. The CDR3 sequence is CASSLWETGINSPLHF. The CDR3 region has the DNA TGTGCCAGCAGCTTATGGGAGACAGGGATTAATTCACCCCTCCACTTT.

V and J are TRBV7-9 and TRBJ2-1; 11 nucleotides agree with TRBD2. After removal of 3 bases from V and 6 bases from J, the junction contained 4 bases not matched to a gene. The CDR3 has 15 residues. Looked up from germline, CDR1 is SEHNR and CDR2 is FQNEAQ (reference sequence). The CDR3 loop is CASSFSGRAPNEQFF. CDR3 sequence (DNA): TGTGCCAGCAGCTTTAGCGGGAGGGCCCCCAATGAGCAGTTCTTC.

V is TRBV19 and J is TRBJ1-1; a possible D gene is TRBD1 (6 bases). This CDR3 region has 14 residues. Germline values: CDR1 LNHDA, CDR2 SQIVND (reference sequence). V was trimmed by 7 bases and J by 5 bases, leaving 17 bases between them. The CDR3 DNA sequence: TGTGCCAGTACCTCGCAGACAGGAACGACTGAAGCTTTCTTT. Its protein is CASTSQTGTTEAFF.

This sequence joins TRBV18 and TRBJ2-7; 13 bases align to TRBD2. The germline CDR1 and CDR2 sequences are KGHSH and LQKENI. The CDR3 has 16 amino acids. Trimming cost V 6 bases and J 1 base; bases outside gene matches: 6. The chain's CDR3 is CASSSTSGGTSYEQYF. The DNA of the CDR3 is TGTGCCAGCTCGTCGACTAGCGGGGGGACTTCCTACGAGCAGTACTTC.

The CDR3 loop reads CASGGTSDFDEQFF. CDR3 DNA sequence: TGCGCCAGTGGGGGGACTAGCGATTTTGATGAGCAGTTCTTC. This chain connects TRBV5-1 to TRBJ2-1; 10 bases line up with TRBD2. CDR3 size: 14 residues. Trimming took 8 bases from V and 8 from J; bases not matched to a gene: 10. Germline V gene lookup returns CDR1 SGHRS and CDR2 YFSETQ.

The chain combines TRBV2 with TRBJ2-7, with TRBD2 matching over 10 bases. This CDR3 is 14 amino acids long. V was pared by 7 bases and J by 5 bases, with 8 bases of the junction left unmatched. Germline CDR1 is SNHLY and CDR2 is FYNNEI. The CDR3: CASISGRESNEQYF. The CDR3 region has the DNA TGTGCCAGCATAAGCGGGAGGGAATCAAACGAGCAGTACTTC.

The chain links TRBV7-3 to TRBJ1-2; D is possibly TRBD1 (6 bases). Germline values: CDR1 SGHTA, CDR2 FQGTGA. This CDR3 comprises 14 residues. The V end was cut by 0 bases, the J end by 8 bases, with 13 bases between. The CDR3 sequence: CASSLTGQGRGYTF. The CDR3 DNA follows: TGTGCCAGCAGCTTAACTGGGCAGGGGCGAGGCTACACCTTC.

The rearrangement joins TRBV6-5 to TRBJ1-1; the match to TRBD1 covers 8 bases. The V gene's germline CDR1 is MNHEY and CDR2 SVGAGI. The CDR3 is made up of 12 amino acids. V lost 4 bases to trimming and J lost 11 bases; unmatched junction nucleotides: 6. The CDR3 is CASSSTTGVAFF. The CDR3 DNA reads TGTGCCAGCAGTTCCACGACAGGGGTGGCTTTCTTT.

V gene TRBV27 combines with J gene TRBJ2-7, with 9 bases lining up with TRBD1. The V and J ends lost 1 base and 4 bases, in that order; junction bases with no gene match: 5. The CDR3 loop spans 15 amino acids. Germline assignment: CDR1 MNHEY and CDR2 SMNVEV (reference sequence). The DNA for the CDR3 is TGTGCCAGCAGTTTATTGGGGACAGGGAGTTACGAGCAGTACTTC. Its translation is CASSLLGTGSYEQYF.

The V call is TRBV10-3, the J call TRBJ1-4; 7 bases are shared with TRBD1. Losses at the gene ends were 4 bases for V and 0 bases for J; bases not matched to a gene: 2. The CDR3 is made up of 15 amino acids. CDR1 is ENHRY, CDR2 SYGVKD, per germline. CDR3 coding DNA: TGTGCCATCAGTGGGGACAGATCAACTAATGAAAAACTGTTTTTT. Amino acid sequence: CAISGDRSTNEKLFF.

The chain employs TRBV7-9 and TRBJ2-4, with D possibly TRBD2 on 6 matching bases. CDR1 SEHNR and CDR2 FQNEAQ come from the germline V gene (reference sequence). The V gene lost 5 bases and the J gene lost 0 bases, with 14 bases spanning the gap. The CDR3 is 16 residues long. The CDR3 sequence: CASSRQEGIAKNIQYF. In nucleotides, the CDR3 is TGTGCCAGCAGCCGCCAGGAGGGTATAGCCAAAAACATTCAGTACTTC. Supplemented by reference TRBV7-9 and TRBJ2-4, the full variable domain reads DTGVSQNPRHKITKRGQNVTFRCDPISEHNRLYWYRQTLGQGPEFLTYFQNEAQLEKSRLLSDRFSAERPKGSFSTLEIQRTEQGDSAMYLCASSRQEGIAKNIQYFGAGTRLSVL.

J is TRBJ1-1 and V is TRBV7-8, with D hard to call. CDR3 size: 13 residues. The germline gives CDR1 SGHVS, CDR2 FQNEAQ. Trimming shortened V by 4 bases and J by 2 bases, and 8 bases separated the two germline ends. The CDR3 protein is CASSSGRNTEAFF. The CDR3 DNA reads TGTGCCAGCAGCTCCGGGAGAAACACTGAAGCTTTCTTT.

The chain employs TRBV27 and TRBJ1-5; D not certain. The V end was cut by 2 bases, the J end by 6 bases, with 8 bases between. Per germline, CDR1 MNHEY and CDR2 SMNVEV (reference sequence). The CDR3 covers 13 residues. The CDR3 DNA reads as TGTGCCAGCAGTTTACGTTGGCTTCAGCCCCAGCATTTT. It codes for CASSLRWLQPQHF.

The genes are TRBV30 and TRBJ1-3, with a possible D match to TRBD1 (6 bases). The CDR3 sequence is 15 residues long. V lost 5 bases and J lost 2, with 16 bases in between. Germline assignment: CDR1 GTSNPN and CDR2 SVGIG (reference sequence). The CDR3 is CAWESHRVAGNTIYF. In DNA form, the CDR3 reads TGTGCCTGGGAGTCCCACAGGGTGGCTGGAAACACCATATATTTT.

This clone was seen only once. CDR3 protein: CASSTQGAQGYGYTF. CDR3 nucleotide sequence: TGTGCCAGTAGTACACAGGGGGCGCAAGGGTATGGCTACACCTTC. The chain recombines TRBV19 with TRBJ1-2; TRBD1 matches at 9 bases. J lost 5 bases, V lost 4 bases, and 8 bases had no gene match. Germline CDR1 reads LNHDA; CDR2 reads SQIVND (reference sequence). The length of the CDR3 is 15 residues.

This clone showed up just a few times. This chain uses TRBV7-3 with TRBJ1-1; 7 nucleotides align to TRBD1. Germline CDR1 and CDR2: SGHTA and FQGTGA. The V segment lost 4 bases and the J segment 1 base; nucleotides outside the gene matches: 6. The CDR3 is 15 residues long. The CDR3 DNA follows: TGTGCCAGCAGCTATTCGGGACAGCCGAACACTGAAGCTTTCTTT. Translation gives CASSYSGQPNTEAFF.

This clone was recorded once. This chain joins TRBV2 and TRBJ2-7; TRBD2 agrees at 10 bases. The CDR3 totals 14 residues. Germline assignment: CDR1 SNHLY and CDR2 FYNNEI. The CDR3 sequence: CAYKAASGSDEQYF. Written as DNA, the CDR3 is TGTGCTTACAAGGCGGCTAGCGGGAGCGACGAGCAGTACTTC. Full variable domain (remainder filled in from reference TRBV2 and TRBJ2-7): EPEVTQTPSHQVTQMGQEVILRCVPISNHLYFYWYRQILGQKVEFLVSFYNNEISEKSEIFDDQFSVERPDGSNFTLKIRSTKLEDSAMYFCAYKAASGSDEQYFGPGTRLTVT.